The clone carrying this T cell receptor beta chain was observed a few times. Antigen unknown. These data belong to a study of response to subunit inactivated influenza vaccine. Whole-study findings and limits: Few additional T cells are recruited per seasonal influenza vaccination, authors suggested.

TCRdb redid the calling of the RT-PCR reads with MiXCR, one entry per CDR3 protein. The sample consists of hundreds of thousands of distinct CDR3 sequences, around 15% of them appearing once. V was trimmed by 7 bases and J by 1 base, leaving 10 bases between them. CDR1 SQVTM and CDR2 ANQGSEA come from the germline V gene. The CDR3 is 12 residues long. Specimen: PBMCs from blood, collected less than 15 days before vaccination. This receptor was taken from a man between 50 and 59 years old who received an inactivated influenza vaccine. The chain links TRBV29-1 to TRBJ1-1, with a possible D match to TRBD1 (5 bases). The CDR3 DNA follows: TGCAGCGGCGGGGCAGCGAACACTGAAGCTTTCTTT. This encodes CSGGAANTEAFF. The full variable domain, completed using reference TRBV29-1 and TRBJ1-1, is SAVISQKPSRDICQRGTSLTIQCQVDSQVTMMFWYRQQPGQSLTLIATANQGSEATYESGFVIDKFPISRPNLTFSTLTVSNMSPEDSSIYLCSGGAANTEAFFGQGTRLTVV.